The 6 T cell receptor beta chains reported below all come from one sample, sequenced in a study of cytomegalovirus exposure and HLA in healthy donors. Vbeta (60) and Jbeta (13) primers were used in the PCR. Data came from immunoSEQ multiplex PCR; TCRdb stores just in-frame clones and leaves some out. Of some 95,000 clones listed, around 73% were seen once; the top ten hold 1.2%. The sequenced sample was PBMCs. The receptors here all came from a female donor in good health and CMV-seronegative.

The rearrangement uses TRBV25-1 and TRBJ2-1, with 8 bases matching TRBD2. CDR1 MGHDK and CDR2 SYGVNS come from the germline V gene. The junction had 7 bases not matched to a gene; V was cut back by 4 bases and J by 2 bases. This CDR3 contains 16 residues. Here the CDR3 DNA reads TGTGCCAGCAGTGGTTCGACTAGCGTAGCCTACAATGAGCAGTTCTTC. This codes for CASSGSTSVAYNEQFF.

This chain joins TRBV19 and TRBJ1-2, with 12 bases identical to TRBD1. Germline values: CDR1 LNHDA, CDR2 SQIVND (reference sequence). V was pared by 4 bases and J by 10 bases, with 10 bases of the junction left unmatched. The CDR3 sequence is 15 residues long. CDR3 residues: CASSTPGQGALSYTF. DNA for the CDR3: TGTGCCAGTAGTACTCCGGGACAGGGGGCGTTGTCCTACACCTTC. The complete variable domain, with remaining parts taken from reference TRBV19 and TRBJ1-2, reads DGGITQSPKYLFRKEGQNVTLSCEQNLNHDAMYWYRQDPGQGLRLIYYSQIVNDFQKGDIAEGYSVSREKKESFPLTVTSAQKNPTAFYLCASSTPGQGALSYTFGSGTRLTVV.

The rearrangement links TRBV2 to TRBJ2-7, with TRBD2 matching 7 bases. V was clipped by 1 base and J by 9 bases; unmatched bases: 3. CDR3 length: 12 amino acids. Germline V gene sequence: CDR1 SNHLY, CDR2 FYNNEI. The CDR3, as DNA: TGTGCCAGCAGTGAAGGGCGGGAGAGGCAGTACTTC. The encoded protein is CASSEGRERQYF.

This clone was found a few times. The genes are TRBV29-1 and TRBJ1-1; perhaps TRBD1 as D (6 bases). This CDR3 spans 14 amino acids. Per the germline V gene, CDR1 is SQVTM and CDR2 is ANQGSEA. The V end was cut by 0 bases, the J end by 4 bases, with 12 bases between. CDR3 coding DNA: TGCAGCGTTGAAGAGGGGGGGGCGAGCACTGAAGCTTTCTTT. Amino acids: CSVEEGGASTEAFF. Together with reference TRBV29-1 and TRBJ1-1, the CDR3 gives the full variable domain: SAVISQKPSRDICQRGTSLTIQCQVDSQVTMMFWYRQQPGQSLTLIATANQGSEATYESGFVIDKFPISRPNLTFSTLTVSNMSPEDSSIYLCSVEEGGASTEAFFGQGTRLTVV.

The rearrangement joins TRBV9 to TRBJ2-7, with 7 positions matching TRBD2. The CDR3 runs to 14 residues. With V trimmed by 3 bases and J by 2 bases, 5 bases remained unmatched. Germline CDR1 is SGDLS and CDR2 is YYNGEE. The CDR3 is CASSEASGTYEQYF. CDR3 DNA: TGTGCCAGCAGCGAGGCTAGCGGCACCTACGAGCAGTACTTC.

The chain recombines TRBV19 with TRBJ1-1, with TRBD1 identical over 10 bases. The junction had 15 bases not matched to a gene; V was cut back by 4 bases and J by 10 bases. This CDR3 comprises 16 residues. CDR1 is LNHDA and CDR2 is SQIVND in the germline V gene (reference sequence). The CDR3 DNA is TGTGCCAGTAGTAACCCCGGGACAGGGGCGGACAGGGGAGCTTTCTTT. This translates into CASSNPGTGADRGAFF. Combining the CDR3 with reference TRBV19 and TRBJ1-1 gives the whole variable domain DGGITQSPKYLFRKEGQNVTLSCEQNLNHDAMYWYRQDPGQGLRLIYYSQIVNDFQKGDIAEGYSVSREKKESFPLTVTSAQKNPTAFYLCASSNPGTGADRGAFFGQGTRLTVV.